These 14 T cell receptor beta chains share one sample of origin, sequenced in a study of blood T cells in healthy people across ages. The second PCR ran roughly 7 to 12 cycles with a sample-barcoded 5' primer and J-beta primers. TCRdb passed the 5' RACE reads through MiXCR, listing each CDR3 protein once. The sample yields over 450,000 distinct CDR3 sequences, 20% to 30% seen once. This sample was shared with a second study, whose subject was T cells of mothers and their children.

The sample comprised blood. Source of these receptors: a boy aged 10-17 years in good health.

The gene calls are TRBV6-5 and TRBJ2-5; 11 bases agree with TRBD1. With the DNA end fitting TRBJ2-7 better, the J assignment may be wrong. Germline loops: CDR1 MNHEY, CDR2 SVGAGI. CDR3 length: 16 residues. The CDR3 loop is CASRVTRTGGLNEQYF. The CDR3 DNA sequence: TGTGCCAGCAGAGTTACTAGGACAGGGGGCCTAAACGAGCAGTACTTC.

This clonotype was picked up many times. This chain uses TRBV15 with TRBJ2-7; 10 bases fit TRBD2. Germline V gene lookup returns CDR1 LNHNV and CDR2 YYDKDF (reference sequence). CDR3 length equals 16 residues. The V gene end was trimmed by 0 bases and the J gene end by 4 bases; junction bases not matched to a gene: 6. CDR3 protein: CATSRDWLAGAYEQYF. The CDR3 nucleotides are TGTGCCACCAGCAGAGATTGGCTAGCGGGAGCGTACGAGCAGTACTTC.

This chain links TRBV28 with TRBJ1-2; tentative D call: TRBD1 (5 bases). Germline CDR1 MDHEN, CDR2 SYDVKM. Deletions cut 3 bases from V and 8 bases from J, with 13 bases between. The CDR3 runs to 13 residues. DNA of the CDR3: TGTGCCAGCAGTTTTCAGGGCCGGGGAGGCTACACCTTC. Its translation is CASSFQGRGGYTF.

In this sample, this clonotype turned up a few times. This chain connects TRBV7-9 to TRBJ2-3; D is undetermined. Between the trimmed V and J ends, which lost 0 bases and 4 bases, there was a span of 8 bases. In germline, CDR1 is SEHNR, CDR2 FQNEAQ (reference sequence). CDR3 length: 14 residues. The CDR3: CASSLAGKADTQYF. In DNA form, the CDR3 reads TGTGCCAGCAGCTTAGCGGGGAAGGCAGATACGCAGTATTTT. The full variable domain, with the rest looked up from reference TRBV7-9 and TRBJ2-3, is DTGVSQNPRHKITKRGQNVTFRCDPISEHNRLYWYRQTLGQGPEFLTYFQNEAQLEKSRLLSDRFSAERPKGSFSTLEIQRTEQGDSAMYLCASSLAGKADTQYFGPGTRLTVL.

This clonotype was observed a few times. The gene calls are TRBV28 and TRBJ2-7; D possibly uses TRBD1 or TRBD2 (5 bases each). Germline V lookup: CDR1 MDHEN, CDR2 SYDVKM. This CDR3 has 15 residues. V was pared by 7 bases and J by 3 bases, with 19 bases between. The CDR3: CASTLGRRMIYEQYF. CDR3 sequence (DNA): TGTGCCAGCACCTTGGGACGGAGGATGATCTACGAGCAGTACTTC.

The V and J genes are TRBV7-2 and TRBJ2-5, with a tentative D call TRBD2 (6 bases). The J call may be in error: the DNA end matches TRBJ2-1 better. Germline values: CDR1 SGHTA, CDR2 FQGNSA. The CDR3 spans 13 residues. The CDR3 sequence: CASNLDWGDEQFF. The CDR3 region has the DNA TGTGCCAGCAACCTCGACTGGGGGGATGAGCAGTTCTTC.

The V gene is TRBV13, the J gene TRBJ1-2, with D perhaps TRBD1 (5 bases). CDR1 is PRHDT, CDR2 FYEKMQ, per germline (reference sequence). The length of the CDR3 is 14 residues. V was pared by 0 bases and J by 8 bases, with 13 bases between. CDR3 region: CASSLGQTWGGYTF. The DNA of the CDR3 is TGTGCCAGCAGCTTAGGTCAGACTTGGGGGGGCTACACCTTC.

This clonotype was detected a few times. The chain joins TRBV28 to TRBJ2-1; D perhaps matches TRBD2 (6 bases). V was pared by 7 bases and J by 4 bases, with 17 bases between. This CDR3 is 15 amino acids long. Germline CDR1 and CDR2: MDHEN and SYDVKM. The CDR3 DNA sequence: TGTGCCAGCAACTTGCCGGGACTGGGTTACAATGAGCAGTTCTTC. Protein sequence: CASNLPGLGYNEQFF.

This rearrangement joins TRBV29-1 to TRBJ2-3; tentatively, D is TRBD1 (6 bases). The V gene lost 0 bases and the J gene lost 10 bases, with 14 bases spanning the gap. CDR1 is SQVTM, CDR2 ANQGSEA, per germline. The CDR3 runs 13 residues. DNA of the CDR3: TGCAGCGTTGAAGAGGCCAGGGGTCCTGCGCAGTATTTT. Protein: CSVEEARGPAQYF.

Details on this clonotype: One end of the junction varies from germline; a read error may be responsible. V is TRBV12-3 or TRBV12-4 and J is TRBJ2-5; a weak D match, TRBD2 (7 bases). The CDR3 totals 16 residues. The CDR3 nucleotides are TGTGCCAGCAGTACGTGGCGCGGGGGACACCAAGAGGCCCAGTACTTC. Amino acid sequence: CASSTWRGGHQEAQYF.

This clonotype appeared a few times. V is TRBV6-5 and J is TRBJ1-2; 9 nucleotides match TRBD1. This CDR3 has 15 amino acids. V lost 5 bases to trimming and J lost 4 bases; unmatched junction nucleotides: 8. The germline gives CDR1 MNHEY, CDR2 SVGAGI. CDR3 sequence (DNA): TGTGCCAGCAGTGTAGACAGGGGGTCCCCCTATGGCTACACCTTC. This sequence encodes CASSVDRGSPYGYTF.

V and J are TRBV29-1 and TRBJ1-2, with D perhaps matching TRBD1 (5 bases). Trimming stripped 6 bases from V and 6 bases from J, with 14 bases between. The CDR3 contains 12 residues. Germline V gives CDR1 SQVTM, CDR2 ANQGSEA. The CDR3 nucleotides are TGCAGCGTATCGGACATTCCTAATGGCTACACCTTC. Encoded protein: CSVSDIPNGYTF.

The chain couples TRBV28 to TRBJ2-7; 7 bases agree with TRBD2. Germline values: CDR1 MDHEN, CDR2 SYDVKM. Trimming removed 4 bases from V and 3 bases from J; junction bases left unmatched: 18. The CDR3 is 18 amino acids. This CDR3 is CASSSHRDYPTPYYEQYF. The CDR3 DNA is TGTGCCAGCAGTTCGCACCGGGACTACCCCACCCCTTACTACGAGCAGTACTTC.

This clonotype was seen a handful of times. The V call is TRBV9, the J call TRBJ1-2; D uncertain. CDR1 is SGDLS and CDR2 is YYNGEE in the germline V gene. The CDR3 has 15 amino acids. The germline V and J ends were trimmed by 0 bases and 3 bases, with 12 bases remaining between them. The CDR3 DNA reads as TGTGCCAGCAGCGTAGATCCAGGCCCTGACTATGGCTACACCTTC. It codes for CASSVDPGPDYGYTF.